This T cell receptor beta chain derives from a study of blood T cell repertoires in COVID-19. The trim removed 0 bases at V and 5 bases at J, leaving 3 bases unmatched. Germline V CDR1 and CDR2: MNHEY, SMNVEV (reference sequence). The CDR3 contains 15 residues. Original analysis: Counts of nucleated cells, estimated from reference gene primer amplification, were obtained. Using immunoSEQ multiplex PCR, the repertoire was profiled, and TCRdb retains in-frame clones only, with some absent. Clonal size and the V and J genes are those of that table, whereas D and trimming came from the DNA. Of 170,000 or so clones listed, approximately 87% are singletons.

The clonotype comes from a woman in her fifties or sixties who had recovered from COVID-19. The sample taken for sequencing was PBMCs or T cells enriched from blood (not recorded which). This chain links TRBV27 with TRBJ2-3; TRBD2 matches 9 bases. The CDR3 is CASSLSRAGGDTQYF. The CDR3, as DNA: TGTGCCAGCAGTTTATCCAGAGCGGGGGGAGATACGCAGTATTTT.